What follows are 26 T cell receptor beta chains derived from one specimen sequenced in a study of T cell repertoires in cytomegalovirus infection. TCRdb recomputed calls from the reads with MiXCR, one row per CDR3 protein. Of hundreds of thousands of distinct CDR3 sequences listed, roughly a third are singletons. Their antigens remain unidentified. This specimen was cultured PBMCs, taken from culture after CMV antigen stimulation. The receptor set was obtained from a human donor in good health (CMV status not recorded). Some clones in this sample may be carry-over from other donors' samples.

A few counts support this clonotype. The rearrangement links TRBV2 to TRBJ2-1; 11 bases fit TRBD2. The trim removed 5 bases at V and 10 bases at J, leaving 16 bases unmatched. CDR1 is SNHLY and CDR2 is FYNNEI in the germline V gene. CDR3 length equals 17 residues. For the CDR3, the DNA is TGTGCCAGCAGTTCCCCGCCGGGACTAGCGGCCTCGTCCGAGCAGTTCTTC. Its translation: CASSSPPGLAASSEQFF.

The sample holds a few counts of this clonotype. The V gene is TRBV7-8, the J gene TRBJ1-5; weak D call: TRBD1 (6 bases). Per germline, CDR1 SGHVS and CDR2 FQNEAQ. The CDR3 consists of 16 residues. V lost 5 bases and J 5 bases, leaving 19 bases between the germline ends. The CDR3 nucleotides are TGTGCCAGCAGCAAACAGGGTTTTCCGTTCGATCAGCCCCAGCATTTT. Its translation is CASSKQGFPFDQPQHF.

The gene calls are TRBV10-3 and TRBJ2-5; 7 bases align to TRBD2. Losses at the gene ends were 10 bases for V and 1 base for J; bases not matched to a gene: 3. Germline V gene sequence: CDR1 ENHRY, CDR2 SYGVKD. The CDR3 is 12 residues long. In DNA form, the CDR3 reads TGTGCCACCCGGACTAGCCAAGAGACCCAGTACTTC. Translating it yields CATRTSQETQYF.

The V call is TRBV7-2, the J call TRBJ2-1; no firm D call. Germline V gives CDR1 SGHTA, CDR2 FQGNSA. This CDR3 has 15 amino acids. V lost 5 bases and J 5 bases, leaving 16 bases between the germline ends. CDR3 DNA sequence: TGTGCCAGCAGCCCAGCTTGGGGTAGAAACAATGAGCAGTTCTTC. Translated, it gives CASSPAWGRNNEQFF. The variable domain in full, with the rest retrieved from reference TRBV7-2 and TRBJ2-1, is GAGVSQSPSNKVTEKGKDVELRCDPISGHTALYWYRQSLGQGLEFLIYFQGNSAPDKSGLPSDRFSAERTGGSVSTLTIQRTQQEDSAVYLCASSPAWGRNNEQFFGPGTRLTVL.

This clonotype has more than one count but fewer than ten. The genes are TRBV24-1 and TRBJ1-6; D not resolved. V was cut by 7 bases and J by 9 bases, with 15 bases left in between. The germline CDR1 and CDR2 sequences are KGHDR and SFDVKD. CDR3 size: 14 residues. CDR3 sequence: CATRRINVPSPLHF. The CDR3 DNA is TGTGCCACCAGGCGGATTAATGTACCTTCACCCCTCCACTTT.

The V and J genes are TRBV11-1 and TRBJ2-1; D gene unclear. CDR1 and CDR2 from the germline V gene are SGHAT and FQDESV (reference sequence). This CDR3 contains 14 residues. Trimming removed 1 base at V and 3 bases at J, with 7 bases between. DNA for the CDR3: TGTGCCAGCAGCTTAGTCGTCGGCTACAATGAGCAGTTCTTC. Translating it yields CASSLVVGYNEQFF.

The chain is built from TRBV28 and TRBJ2-7; 10 bases align to TRBD2. Germline CDR1 and CDR2: MDHEN and SYDVKM. The V and J ends lost 3 bases and 3 bases, in that order; junction bases with no gene match: 17. This CDR3 comprises 19 residues. CDR3 protein: CASSFLGGSTSGDDYEQYF. The CDR3 nucleotides read TGTGCCAGCAGTTTTCTGGGGGGCTCTACTAGCGGGGACGACTACGAGCAGTACTTC.

The genes are TRBV7-2 and TRBJ2-3, with D perhaps assigned TRBD1 or TRBD2 (5 bases each). Per germline, CDR1 SGHTA and CDR2 FQGNSA. This CDR3 has 15 residues. V shed 5 bases and J shed 2 bases, with 14 bases lying between them. CDR3 sequence: CASSPEGRATDTQYF. CDR3 DNA: TGTGCCAGCAGCCCCGAGGGGAGAGCCACAGATACGCAGTATTTT.

This clonotype showed up just a few times. The J gene is TRBJ2-7, the V gene TRBV6-2 or TRBV6-3, with 7 positions matching TRBD2. J was trimmed by 0 bases and V by 2 bases; bases with no gene match: 16. The germline V gene has CDR1 MNHEY and CDR2 SVGEGT. This CDR3 has 19 residues. CDR3 in amino acids: CASSYPSKRGKGGSYEQYF. CDR3 DNA: TGTGCCAGCAGTTACCCGTCCAAGCGGGGAAAAGGAGGCTCCTACGAGCAGTACTTC.

This sequence joins TRBV6-2 or TRBV6-3 and TRBJ1-5; no clear D. Germline lookup yields CDR1 MNHEY and CDR2 SVGEGT. The CDR3 is made up of 12 amino acids. Trimming removed 9 bases at V and 3 bases at J, with 9 bases between. This CDR3 reads CASEQFNQPQHF. In DNA form, the CDR3 reads TGTGCCAGTGAACAGTTCAATCAGCCCCAGCATTTT.

This clonotype turned up a few times. The chain joins TRBV7-2 to TRBJ1-1; 8 nucleotides agree with TRBD1. Germline assignment: CDR1 SGHTA and CDR2 FQGNSA. The V segment lost 5 bases and the J segment 5 bases; nucleotides outside the gene matches: 10. This CDR3 has 15 residues. The CDR3 DNA reads TGTGCCAGCAGCCCCTTACAGGGGGTAAGGACTGAAGCTTTCTTT. Its translation is CASSPLQGVRTEAFF.

This clonotype was picked up a small number of times. This chain connects TRBV7-2 to TRBJ2-7; TRBD2 agrees at 7 bases. V dropped 2 bases and J dropped 2; count of bases not matched to a gene: 12. The CDR3 sequence is 17 residues long. The germline gives CDR1 SGHTA, CDR2 FQGNSA. CDR3 in DNA: TGTGCCAGCAGCTTAATGTCTGGCACTAGCGCTCCCTACGAGCAGTACTTC. Protein product: CASSLMSGTSAPYEQYF.

This clonotype was seen a few times. The rearrangement links TRBV10-3 to TRBJ2-3; 12 bases agree with TRBD2. The CDR3 is 18 residues long. Germline V gene lookup returns CDR1 ENHRY and CDR2 SYGVKD. J gave up 2 bases and V 6 bases, and 12 bases lay outside the gene matches. For the CDR3, the DNA is TGTGCCATCAGAGACTCCGGGACTAGCGGGTCACACACAGATACGCAGTATTTT. Amino acid sequence: CAIRDSGTSGSHTDTQYF.

This clonotype was observed a few times. Written as DNA, the CDR3 is TGTGCCATCAGTGAGTCAATTCAATCCTACAATGAGCAGTTCTTC. It codes for CAISESIQSYNEQFF. V gene TRBV10-3 combines with J gene TRBJ2-1; no clear D. The germline V gene has CDR1 ENHRY and CDR2 SYGVKD. V lost 0 bases, J lost 1 base, and 7 bases lay in between. The length of the CDR3 is 15 residues.

The sample holds a few counts of this clonotype. The chain links TRBV7-2 to TRBJ2-7; 11 bases are a match to TRBD2. Germline V gives CDR1 SGHTA, CDR2 FQGNSA. J gave up 6 bases and V 7 bases, and 20 bases lay outside the gene matches. This CDR3 is built from 18 residues. The CDR3 DNA is TGTGCCAGCACCAAGGGGTTAGCGGGAGGGCCATCTTTTCGCGAGCAGTACGTC. This codes for CASTKGLAGGPSFREQYV.

V usage is TRBV29-1 and J usage is TRBJ2-7; possible D gene TRBD2, 7 bases. Germline V lookup: CDR1 SQVTM, CDR2 ANQGSEA. This CDR3 comprises 14 residues. V shed 6 bases and J shed 0 bases, with 15 bases lying between them. The CDR3 region has the DNA TGCAGCGTGGCCGGGGGGCCTAGCTCCTACGAGCAGTACTTC. Amino acids: CSVAGGPSSYEQYF.

This clonotype has just a few counts. This chain uses TRBV19 with TRBJ2-3, with D perhaps given as TRBD1 or TRBD2 (6 bases each). This CDR3 is 16 amino acids long. Germline V gene data show CDR1 as LNHDA and CDR2 as SQIVND (reference sequence). V was clipped by 1 base and J by 5 bases, with 16 bases between them. The CDR3 region is CASSIAPGGGGDTQYF. CDR3 DNA: TGTGCCAGTAGTATAGCCCCCGGTGGAGGGGGAGATACGCAGTATTTT.

This clonotype appeared a few times. The rearrangement joins TRBV11-1 to TRBJ2-1, with no clear D. With 5 bases removed from V and 9 bases from J, the gap between germline ends came to 17 bases. Germline V gene sequence: CDR1 SGHAT, CDR2 FQDESV (reference sequence). The CDR3 spans 14 residues. CDR3 DNA: TGTGCCAGCAGCCCGTCTAGTATATCCTTTGAGCAGTTCTTC. This translates into CASSPSSISFEQFF.

This chain links TRBV15 with TRBJ2-1; D perhaps matches TRBD1 (7 bases). The CDR3 covers 17 residues. V lost 5 bases and J 4 bases, leaving 21 bases between the germline ends. Germline V gene lookup returns CDR1 LNHNV and CDR2 YYDKDF (reference sequence). Written as DNA, the CDR3 is TGTGCCACCAGCGACAGGGATGGCGGGGCGGCGTACAATGAGCAGTTCTTC. Protein sequence: CATSDRDGGAAYNEQFF. The full variable domain, completed using reference TRBV15 and TRBJ2-1, is DAMVIQNPRYQVTQFGKPVTLSCSQTLNHNVMYWYQQKSSQAPKLLFHYYDKDFNNEADTPDNFQSRRPNTSFCFLDIRSPGLGDTAMYLCATSDRDGGAAYNEQFFGPGTRLTVL.

This clonotype was found a few times. This chain connects TRBV29-1 to TRBJ2-5, with D unclear. CDR3 length equals 11 residues. Germline V lookup: CDR1 SQVTM, CDR2 ANQGSEA. Trimming removed 3 bases at V and 7 bases at J, with 9 bases between. CDR3 protein: CSVDHRGTQYF. The DNA of the CDR3 is TGCAGCGTTGACCACCGTGGGACCCAGTACTTC.

The chain links TRBV28 to TRBJ1-1, with 10 bases matching TRBD1. The CDR3 covers 16 residues. Losses at the gene ends were 6 bases for V and 7 bases for J; bases not matched to a gene: 14. Germline lookup yields CDR1 MDHEN and CDR2 SYDVKM. The CDR3, as DNA: TGTGCCAGCAGACGTTCGGGACAGGGGAAGCGGGATGAAGCTTTCTTT. Its protein product is CASRRSGQGKRDEAFF.

The chain recombines TRBV5-6 with TRBJ2-1; TRBD2 aligns across 13 bases. Unmatched junction bases numbered 7, after V lost 4 bases and J lost 9 bases. Looked up from germline, CDR1 is SGHDT and CDR2 is YYEEEE. The CDR3 length is 15 residues. This chain's CDR3 is CASSHGLAGVTEQFF. CDR3 sequence (DNA): TGTGCCAGCAGCCACGGACTAGCGGGAGTAACTGAGCAGTTCTTC.

The V call is TRBV10-3, the J call TRBJ2-1, with 9 bases identical to TRBD2. This CDR3 is 15 amino acids long. CDR1 ENHRY and CDR2 SYGVKD come from the germline V gene. V lost 11 bases and J lost 5; bases outside the gene matches: 13. CDR3 coding DNA: TGTGCCGTTTCTCTGACTAGCGGCACTGACAATGAGCAGTTCTTC. As protein: CAVSLTSGTDNEQFF.

The sample holds a few counts of this clonotype. For the CDR3, the DNA is TGTGCCAGCACTAAGGAGGAGGGTTGGGGGTCCTACGAGCAGTACTTC. The encoded protein is CASTKEEGWGSYEQYF. The rearrangement links TRBV2 to TRBJ2-7; weak D call: TRBD2 (6 bases). V lost 7 bases and J 1 base, leaving 20 bases between the germline ends. This CDR3 has 16 residues. Germline CDR1 is SNHLY and CDR2 is FYNNEI.

This chain joins TRBV29-1 and TRBJ2-1; perhaps TRBD2 as D (6 bases). Germline-derived CDR1 and CDR2 are SQVTM and ANQGSEA. CDR3 length: 11 amino acids. V was clipped by 7 bases and J by 5 bases, with 9 bases between them. DNA for the CDR3: TGCAGCGGGGACTCAGACAATGAGCAGTTCTTC. Translation gives CSGDSDNEQFF.

This clonotype occurred a few times. The gene calls are TRBV7-2 and TRBJ2-3; no reliable D call. The germline CDR1 and CDR2 sequences are SGHTA and FQGNSA. Trimming shortened V by 6 bases and J by 2 bases, and 6 bases separated the two germline ends. The CDR3 covers 12 residues. The DNA of the CDR3 is TGTGCCAGCAGGGTCTACACAGATACGCAGTATTTT. It translates to CASRVYTDTQYF.